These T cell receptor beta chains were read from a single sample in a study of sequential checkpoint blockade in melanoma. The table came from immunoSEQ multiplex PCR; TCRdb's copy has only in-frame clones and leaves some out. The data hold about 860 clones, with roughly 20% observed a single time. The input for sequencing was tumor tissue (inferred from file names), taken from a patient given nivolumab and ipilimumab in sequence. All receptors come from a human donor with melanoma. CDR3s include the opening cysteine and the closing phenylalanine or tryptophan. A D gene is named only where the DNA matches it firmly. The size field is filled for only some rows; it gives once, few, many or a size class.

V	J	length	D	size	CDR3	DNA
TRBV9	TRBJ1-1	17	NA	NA	CASSVEVGSHGDTEAFF	TGTGCCAGCAGCGTAGAGGTGGGATCCCATGGGGACACTGAAGCTTTCTTT
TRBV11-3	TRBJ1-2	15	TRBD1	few	CASSLGTGEAGGYTF	TGTGCCAGCAGCTTAGGGACAGGGGAGGCAGGCGGCTACACCTTC
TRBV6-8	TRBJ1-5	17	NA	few	CASSFKPPEGSNQPQHF	TGTGCCAGCAGTTTCAAACCCCCGGAGGGTAGCAATCAGCCCCAGCATTTT
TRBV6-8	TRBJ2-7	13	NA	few	CASSLMGPYEQYF	TGTGCCAGCAGTTTAATGGGGCCCTACGAGCAGTACTTC
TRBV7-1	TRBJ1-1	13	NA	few	CASSSGPNTEAFF	TGTGCCAGCAGCTCCGGCCCCAACACTGAAGCTTTCTTT
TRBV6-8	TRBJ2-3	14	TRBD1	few	CASSPGQEFDTQYF	TGTGCCAGCAGCCCGGGACAGGAGTTCGATACGCAGTATTTT
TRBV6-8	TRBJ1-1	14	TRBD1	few	CASQGGWTNTEAFF	TGTGCCAGTCAGGGGGGTTGGACGAACACTGAAGCTTTCTTT
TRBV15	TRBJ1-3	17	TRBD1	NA	CATSRPGTAVSRNTIYF	TGTGCCACCAGCAGGCCCGGGACAGCCGTTTCCCGAAACACCATATATTTT
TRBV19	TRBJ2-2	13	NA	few	CASSKLGSGEQFF	TGTGCCAGTAGTAAGCTTGGGTCCGGGGAGCAGTTTTTT
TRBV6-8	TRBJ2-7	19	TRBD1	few	CASSYPGQGAHLVLYEQYF	TGTGCCAGCAGTTACCCGGGACAGGGGGCGCATCTAGTCCTGTACGAGCAGTACTTC
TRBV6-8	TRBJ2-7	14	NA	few	CASSYDATRIEQYF	TGTGCCAGCAGTTACGACGCTACCCGGATCGAGCAGTACTTC
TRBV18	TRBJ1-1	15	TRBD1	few	CASSPLRGPNTEAFF	TGTGCCAGCTCACCACTCAGGGGGCCGAACACTGAAGCTTTCTTT
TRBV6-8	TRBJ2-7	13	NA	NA	CASRQFPSYEQYF	TGTGCCAGCAGACAGTTTCCTTCCTACGAGCAGTACTTC
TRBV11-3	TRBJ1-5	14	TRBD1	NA	CASSPGQDYQPQHF	TGTGCCAGCAGCCCAGGACAGGATTATCAGCCCCAGCATTTT
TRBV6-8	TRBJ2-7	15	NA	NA	CASSPFLKRGDEQYF	TGTGCCAGCAGTCCCTTTCTGAAGAGAGGGGACGAGCAGTACTTC
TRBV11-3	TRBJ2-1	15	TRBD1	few	CASSLGQGSINEQFF	TGTGCCAGCAGCCTGGGACAGGGGTCAATCAATGAGCAGTTCTTC
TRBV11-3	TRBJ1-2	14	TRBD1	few	CASSLVGGDYGYTF	TGTGCCAGCAGCTTGGTAGGGGGCGACTATGGCTACACCTTC
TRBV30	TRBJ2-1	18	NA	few	CAWRLGWRGRDPYNEQFF	TGTGCCTGGAGATTAGGGTGGCGGGGGCGAGATCCTTACAATGAGCAGTTCTTC
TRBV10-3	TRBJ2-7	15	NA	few	CAISESSLPTYEQYF	TGTGCCATCAGTGAGTCGAGCTTGCCAACCTACGAGCAGTACTTC
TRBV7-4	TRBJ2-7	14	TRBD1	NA	CASSPDRVGYEQYF	TGTGCCAGCAGCCCCGACAGGGTTGGATACGAGCAGTACTTC
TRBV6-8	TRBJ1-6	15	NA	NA	CASSYVAGVNSPLHF	TGTGCCAGCAGTTACGTAGCAGGAGTTAACTCACCCCTCCACTTT
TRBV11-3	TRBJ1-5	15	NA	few	CASSPGGVGNQPQHF	TGTGCCAGCAGCCCCGGAGGGGTGGGAAATCAGCCCCAGCATTTT
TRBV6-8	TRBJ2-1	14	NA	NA	CASSPGGALNEQFF	TGTGCCAGCAGTCCCGGCGGAGCTCTCAATGAGCAGTTCTTC
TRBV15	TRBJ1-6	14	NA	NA	CATSRSGDNSPLHF	TGTGCCACCAGCAGGTCAGGGGATAATTCACCCCTCCACTTT
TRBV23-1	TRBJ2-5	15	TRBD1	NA	CASSQNRDRKETQYF	TGCGCCAGCAGCCAAAACCGGGACAGAAAAGAGACCCAGTACTTC
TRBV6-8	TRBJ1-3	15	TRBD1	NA	CASSSSGGPGNTIYF	TGTGCCAGCAGCAGCTCAGGGGGCCCTGGAAACACCATATATTTT
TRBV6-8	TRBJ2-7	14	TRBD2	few	CAISSSGSIYEQYF	TGTGCCATCAGTTCTAGCGGGAGTATTTACGAGCAGTACTTC
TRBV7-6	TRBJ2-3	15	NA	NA	CASSSTVTGTDTQYF	TGTGCCAGCAGCTCGACCGTAACAGGGACAGATACGCAGTATTTT
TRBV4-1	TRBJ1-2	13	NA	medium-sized	CASSSGNHYGYTF	TGCGCCAGCAGCTCCGGGAACCACTATGGCTACACCTTC
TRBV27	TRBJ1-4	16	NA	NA	CALRQGLHATNEKLFF	TGTGCCTTACGGCAGGGTCTTCATGCAACTAATGAAAAACTGTTTTTT
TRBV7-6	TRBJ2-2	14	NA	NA	CASSLFRGDGELFF	TGTGCCAGCAGCTTATTTAGGGGTGACGGGGAGCTGTTTTTT
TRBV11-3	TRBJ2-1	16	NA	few	CASSSRTVSSYNEQFF	TGTGCCAGCAGTTCAAGGACAGTGAGCTCCTACAATGAGCAGTTCTTC
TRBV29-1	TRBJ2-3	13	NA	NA	CSVEDYQREPQYF	TGCAGCGTTGAAGATTACCAGAGGGAACCGCAGTATTTT
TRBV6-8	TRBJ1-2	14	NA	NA	CASSRDRSNYGYTF	TGTGCCAGCAGCAGAGACAGGAGTAACTATGGCTACACCTTC
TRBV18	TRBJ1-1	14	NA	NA	CASSPQGEGTEAFF	TGTGCCAGCTCACCACAGGGGGAGGGCACTGAAGCTTTCTTT
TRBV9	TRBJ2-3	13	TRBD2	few	CASSATSLDTQYF	TGTGCCAGCAGCGCGACTAGCCTAGATACGCAGTATTTT
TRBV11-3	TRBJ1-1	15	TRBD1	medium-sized	CASSRETGGGTEAFF	TGTGCCAGCAGCCGAGAGACAGGGGGCGGAACTGAAGCTTTCTTT
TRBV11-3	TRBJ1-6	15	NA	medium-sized	CASSLRHGGNSPLHF	TGTGCCAGCAGCCTCCGGCACGGGGGAAATTCACCCCTCCACTTT
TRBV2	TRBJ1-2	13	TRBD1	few	CASSEGTGGGYTF	TGTGCCAGCAGTGAGGGGACAGGGGGAGGCTACACCTTC
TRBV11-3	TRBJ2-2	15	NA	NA	CASSPGAPNTGELFF	TGTGCCAGCAGCCCAGGGGCACCAAACACCGGGGAGCTGTTTTTT
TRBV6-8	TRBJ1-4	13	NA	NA	CASIGTGPEKLFF	TGTGCCAGCATCGGGACCGGCCCCGAAAAACTGTTTTTT